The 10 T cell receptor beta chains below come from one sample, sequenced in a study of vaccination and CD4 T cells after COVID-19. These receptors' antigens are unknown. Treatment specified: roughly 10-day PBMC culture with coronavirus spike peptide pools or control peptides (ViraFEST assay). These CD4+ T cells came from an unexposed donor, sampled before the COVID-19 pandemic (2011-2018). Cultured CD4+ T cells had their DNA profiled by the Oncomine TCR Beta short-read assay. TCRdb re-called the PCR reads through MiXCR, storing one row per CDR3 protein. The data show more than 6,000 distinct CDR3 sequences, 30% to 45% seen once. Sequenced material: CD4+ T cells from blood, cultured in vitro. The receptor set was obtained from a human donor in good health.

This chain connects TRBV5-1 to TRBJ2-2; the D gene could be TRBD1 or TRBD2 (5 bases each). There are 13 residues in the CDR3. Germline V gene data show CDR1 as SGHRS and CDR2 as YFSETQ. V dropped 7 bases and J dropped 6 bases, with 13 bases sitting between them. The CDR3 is CASFDSGPGELFF. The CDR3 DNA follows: TGCGCCAGCTTCGACAGCGGCCCCGGGGAGCTGTTTTTT.

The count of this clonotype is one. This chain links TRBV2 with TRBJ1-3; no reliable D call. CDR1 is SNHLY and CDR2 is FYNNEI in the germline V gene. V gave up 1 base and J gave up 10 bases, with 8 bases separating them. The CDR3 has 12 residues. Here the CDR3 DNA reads TGTGCCAGCAGTGAAGTCTCGTGGACCATATATTTT. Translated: CASSEVSWTIYF.

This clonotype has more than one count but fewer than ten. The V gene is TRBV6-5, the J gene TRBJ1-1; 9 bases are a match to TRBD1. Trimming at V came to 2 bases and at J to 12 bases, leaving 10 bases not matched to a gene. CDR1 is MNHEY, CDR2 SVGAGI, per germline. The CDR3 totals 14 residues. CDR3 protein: CASSYAGQGALPFF. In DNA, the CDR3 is TGTGCCAGCAGTTACGCGGGACAGGGTGCCTTACCTTTCTTT.

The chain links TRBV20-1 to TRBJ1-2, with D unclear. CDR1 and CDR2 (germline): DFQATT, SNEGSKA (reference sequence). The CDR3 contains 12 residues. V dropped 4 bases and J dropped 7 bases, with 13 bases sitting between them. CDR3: CSATWLTGGYTF. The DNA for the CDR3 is TGCAGTGCTACCTGGCTGACTGGTGGCTACACCTTC.

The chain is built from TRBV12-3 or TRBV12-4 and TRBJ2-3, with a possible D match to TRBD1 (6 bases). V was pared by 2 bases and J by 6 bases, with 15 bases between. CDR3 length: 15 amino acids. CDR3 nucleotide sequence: TGTGCCAGCAGTTTAAGGCTCGACAGGACGGATACGCAGTATTTT. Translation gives CASSLRLDRTDTQYF.

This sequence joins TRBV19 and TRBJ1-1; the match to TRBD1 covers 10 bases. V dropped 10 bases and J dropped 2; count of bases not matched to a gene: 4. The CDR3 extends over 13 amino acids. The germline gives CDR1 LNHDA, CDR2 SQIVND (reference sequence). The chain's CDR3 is CATQTGGNTEAFF. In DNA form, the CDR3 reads TGTGCCACCCAGACAGGGGGCAACACTGAAGCTTTCTTT.

CDR3 residues: CASSPFGQNTEAFF. CDR3 nucleotide sequence: TGTGCCAGCAGCCCTTTTGGACAGAACACTGAAGCTTTCTTT. V and J are TRBV5-4 and TRBJ1-1; tentative D call: TRBD1 (5 bases). Deletions cut 4 bases from V and 1 base from J, with 11 bases between. The CDR3 length is 14 residues. The germline V gene has CDR1 SGHNT and CDR2 YYREEE (reference sequence).

The CDR3 sequence is CASSPWTGSGTDTQYF. CDR3 bases: TGTGCCAGCAGTCCCTGGACAGGCTCGGGCACAGATACGCAGTATTTT. The genes are TRBV7-3 and TRBJ2-3, with 7 bases aligning to TRBD1. V trimming: 6 bases; J trimming: 1 base; junction bases outside the gene matches: 10. Germline-derived CDR1 and CDR2 are SGHTA and FQGTGA. The CDR3 runs 16 residues.

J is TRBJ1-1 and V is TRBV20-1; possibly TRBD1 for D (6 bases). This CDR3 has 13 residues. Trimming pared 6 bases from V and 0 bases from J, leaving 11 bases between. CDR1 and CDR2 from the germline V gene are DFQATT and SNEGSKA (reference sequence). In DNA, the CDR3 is TGCAGTGCCCCTCGACAGGTGAACACTGAAGCTTTCTTT. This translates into CSAPRQVNTEAFF.

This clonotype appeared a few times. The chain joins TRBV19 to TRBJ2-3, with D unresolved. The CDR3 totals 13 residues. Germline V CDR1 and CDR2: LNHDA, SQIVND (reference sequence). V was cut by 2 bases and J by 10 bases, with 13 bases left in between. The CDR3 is CASSISPPVPQYF. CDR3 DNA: TGTGCCAGTAGTATATCTCCACCGGTACCGCAGTATTTT. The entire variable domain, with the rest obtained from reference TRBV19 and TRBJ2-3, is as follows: DGGITQSPKYLFRKEGQNVTLSCEQNLNHDAMYWYRQDPGQGLRLIYYSQIVNDFQKGDIAEGYSVSREKKESFPLTVTSAQKNPTAFYLCASSISPPVPQYFGPGTRLTVL.